The clone carrying this T cell receptor beta chain was counted between two and nine times. What it binds is unknown. This entry belongs to a study of CD8 T cells in ankylosing spondylitis. Notes on the study in general: Disease-linked clones bore a CD8+ phenotype, appearing relatively rarely in peripheral blood. Blood of patients with ankylosing spondylitis appeared to be characterized by a TCR beta motif of eight highly homologous variants.

CDR1 DFQATT and CDR2 SNEGSKA come from the germline V gene (reference sequence). Trimming cost V 3 bases and J 4 bases, with 7 bases left between them. The CDR3 sequence is 13 residues long. Quantitative 5'-RACE was performed with molecular barcodes, and it yielded the TCR beta libraries. TCRdb re-called the 5' RACE reads through MiXCR, storing one row per CDR3 protein. The sample contains some 450,000 distinct CDR3 sequences, over 15% of which appear only once. This sequence originates from a male donor with ankylosing spondylitis. Sequencing input: blood, either unsorted or a sorted T cell fraction (not recorded which). This sequence joins TRBV20-1 and TRBJ2-6; no firm D call. This CDR3 reads CSARVGGANVLTF. Here the CDR3 DNA reads TGCAGTGCTAGGGTCGGAGGGGCCAACGTCCTGACTTTC.